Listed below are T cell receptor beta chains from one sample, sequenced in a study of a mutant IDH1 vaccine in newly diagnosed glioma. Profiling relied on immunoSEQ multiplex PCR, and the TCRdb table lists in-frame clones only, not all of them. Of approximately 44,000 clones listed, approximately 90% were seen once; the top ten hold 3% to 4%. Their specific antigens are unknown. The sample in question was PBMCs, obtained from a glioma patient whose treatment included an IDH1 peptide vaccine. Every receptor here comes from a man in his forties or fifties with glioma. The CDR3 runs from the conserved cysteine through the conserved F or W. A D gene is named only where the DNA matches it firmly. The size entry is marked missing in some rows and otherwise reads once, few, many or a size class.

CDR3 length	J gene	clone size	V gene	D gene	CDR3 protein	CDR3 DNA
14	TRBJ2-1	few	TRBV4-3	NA	CASSQVHANNEQFF	TGCGCCAGCAGCCAAGTACACGCTAACAATGAGCAGTTCTTC
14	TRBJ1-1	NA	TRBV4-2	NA	CASSQRGRDTEAFF	TGTGCCAGCAGCCAGCGTGGCCGGGACACTGAAGCTTTCTTT
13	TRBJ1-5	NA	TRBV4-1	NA	CASRGPLDQPQHF	TGCGCCAGCCGGGGCCCCCTCGATCAGCCCCAGCATTTT
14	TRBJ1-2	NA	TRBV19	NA	CASRRKGEYYGYTF	TGTGCCAGTAGACGGAAGGGCGAATACTATGGCTACACCTTC
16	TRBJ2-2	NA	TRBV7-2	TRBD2	CASSLVGGGAGGELFF	TGTGCCAGCAGCTTAGTGGGCGGGGGGGCCGGCGGGGAGCTGTTTTTT
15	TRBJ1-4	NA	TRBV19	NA	CASSTSGVPNEKLFF	TGTGCCAGTAGTACCTCAGGGGTTCCTAATGAAAAACTGTTTTTT
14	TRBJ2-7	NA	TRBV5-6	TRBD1	CASIPGQGAYEQYF	TGTGCCAGCATTCCTGGACAGGGGGCCTACGAGCAGTACTTC
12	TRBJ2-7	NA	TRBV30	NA	CAWGDSSYEQYF	TGTGCCTGGGGAGACAGCTCCTACGAGCAGTACTTC
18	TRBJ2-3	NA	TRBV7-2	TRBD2	CASSLARTSGGLSDTQYF	TGTGCCAGCAGCTTAGCGCGGACTAGCGGGGGTTTATCAGATACGCAGTATTTT
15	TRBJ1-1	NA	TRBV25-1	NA	CASSEPGPMNTEAFF	TGTGCCAGCAGTGAACCCGGGCCTATGAACACTGAAGCTTTCTTT
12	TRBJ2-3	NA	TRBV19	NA	CATRSLTDTQYF	TGTGCCACACGATCCCTCACGGATACGCAGTATTTT
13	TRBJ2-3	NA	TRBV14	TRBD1	CASSRTGEGTQYF	TGTGCCAGCAGTCGGACAGGGGAGGGCACGCAGTATTTT
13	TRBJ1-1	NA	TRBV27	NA	CASSLGLNTEAFF	TGTGCCAGCAGTTTAGGCCTGAACACTGAAGCTTTCTTT
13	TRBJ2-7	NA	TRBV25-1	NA	CASRDLGNYEQYF	TGTGCCAGCAGAGATTTGGGGAACTACGAGCAGTACTTC
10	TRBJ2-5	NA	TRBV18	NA	CASSQETQYF	TGTGCCAGCTCTCAGGAGACCCAGTACTTC
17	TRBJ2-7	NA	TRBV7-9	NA	CASSLAHGGKAAYEQYF	TGTGCCAGCAGCTTAGCGCATGGGGGGAAGGCAGCCTACGAGCAGTACTTC
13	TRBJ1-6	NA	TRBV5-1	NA	CASRGSGGSPLHF	TGCGCCAGTAGGGGCTCTGGCGGTTCACCCCTCCACTTT
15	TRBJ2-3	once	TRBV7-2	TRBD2	CASIIGLAGTDTQYF	TGTGCCAGCATTATAGGACTAGCGGGCACAGATACGCAGTATTTT
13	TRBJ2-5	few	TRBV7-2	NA	CASSLWVGETQYF	TGTGCCAGCAGCTTATGGGTGGGAGAGACCCAGTACTTC
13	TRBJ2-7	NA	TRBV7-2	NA	CASSPSSRDEQYF	TGTGCCAGCAGCCCATCCTCCCGGGACGAGCAGTACTTC
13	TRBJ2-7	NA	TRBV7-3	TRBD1	CASSLQGRGEQYF	TGTGCCAGCAGCCTACAGGGGCGCGGGGAGCAGTACTTC
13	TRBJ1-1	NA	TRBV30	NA	CAWSVGGGTEAFF	TGTGCCTGGAGTGTCGGAGGGGGCACTGAAGCTTTCTTT
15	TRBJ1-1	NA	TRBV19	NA	CASMRGRGSNTEAFF	TGTGCCAGTATGAGGGGCAGGGGATCGAACACTGAAGCTTTCTTT
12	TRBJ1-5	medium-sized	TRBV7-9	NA	CASSLGSQPQHF	TGTGCCAGCAGCTTAGGGAGTCAGCCCCAGCATTTT
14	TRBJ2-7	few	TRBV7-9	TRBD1	CASSPGTGSYEQYF	TGTGCCAGCAGCCCCGGGACAGGGTCCTACGAGCAGTACTTC
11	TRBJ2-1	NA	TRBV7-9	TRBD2	CASTGGNQQFF	TGTGCCAGCACGGGGGGTAACCAGCAGTTCTTC
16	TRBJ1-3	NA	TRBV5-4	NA	CASSLRTASSGNTIYF	TGTGCCAGCAGCTTAAGGACGGCTAGTTCTGGAAACACCATATATTTT
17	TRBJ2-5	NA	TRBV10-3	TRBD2	CAISEGTSGRERETQYF	TGTGCCATCAGTGAAGGGACTAGCGGGAGGGAACGAGAGACCCAGTACTTC
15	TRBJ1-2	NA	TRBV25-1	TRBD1	CASSDGGGRGYGYTF	TGTGCCAGCAGTGATGGAGGGGGCCGGGGCTATGGCTACACCTTC
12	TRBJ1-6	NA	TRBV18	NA	CASFRSDSPLHF	TGTGCCAGCTTTAGGAGCGATTCACCCCTCCACTTT
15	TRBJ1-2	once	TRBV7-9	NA	CASRRGGRENYGYTF	TGTGCCAGCAGACGAGGCGGCAGAGAAAACTATGGCTACACCTTC
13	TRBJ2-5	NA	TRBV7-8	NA	CASSLGTEETQYF	TGTGCCAGCAGCTTAGGGACCGAAGAGACCCAGTACTTC
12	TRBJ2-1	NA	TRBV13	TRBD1	CASSMGQGAQFF	TGTGCCAGCAGCATGGGACAGGGGGCCCAATTCTTC
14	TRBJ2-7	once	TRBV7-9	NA	CASSLPVSSYEQYF	TGTGCCAGCAGCTTACCCGTTTCCTCCTACGAGCAGTACTTC
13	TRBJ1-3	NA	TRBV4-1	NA	CASSQDWSNTIYF	TGCGCCAGCAGCCAAGATTGGTCCAACACCATATATTTT
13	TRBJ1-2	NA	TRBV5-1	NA	CASSFDGPGIYTF	TGCGCCAGCAGCTTCGACGGTCCTGGGATCTACACCTTC
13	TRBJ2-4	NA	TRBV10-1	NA	CASSARLLNIQYF	TGCGCCAGCAGTGCAAGGCTGTTAAACATTCAGTACTTC
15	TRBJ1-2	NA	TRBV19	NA	CASSILGRINYGYTF	TGTGCCAGTAGTATTCTGGGACGGATTAACTATGGCTACACCTTC
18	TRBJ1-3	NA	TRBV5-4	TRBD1	CASSPTGGPTQSGNTIYF	TGTGCCAGCAGCCCGACAGGGGGCCCGACCCAGTCTGGAAACACCATATATTTT
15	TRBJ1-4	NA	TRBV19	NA	CASRNSATTNEKLFF	TGTGCCAGTAGGAACTCCGCCACTACTAATGAAAAACTGTTTTTT
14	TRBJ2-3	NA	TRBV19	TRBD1	CASAGGQGAYTQYF	TGTGCCAGTGCAGGGGGACAGGGGGCATATACGCAGTATTTT
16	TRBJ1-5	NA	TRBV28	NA	CASSLNPPRENQPQHF	TGTGCCAGCAGTTTAAACCCCCCCAGGGAAAATCAGCCCCAGCATTTT
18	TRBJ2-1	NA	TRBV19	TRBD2	CASSTSSGRALGVNEQFF	TGTGCCAGTAGTACTTCAAGCGGGAGGGCCCTTGGTGTAAATGAGCAGTTCTTC
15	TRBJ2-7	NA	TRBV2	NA	CASSGEDLTLREQYF	TGTGCCAGCAGTGGCGAAGATCTCACCCTGCGGGAGCAGTACTTC
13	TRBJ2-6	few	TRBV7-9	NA	CASAESGANVLTF	TGTGCCAGCGCTGAATCTGGGGCCAACGTCCTGACTTTC
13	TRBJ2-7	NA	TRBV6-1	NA	CASSEGSHYEQYF	TGTGCCAGCAGTGAAGGCTCCCACTACGAGCAGTACTTC
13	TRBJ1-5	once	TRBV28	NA	CASREPLDQPQHF	TGTGCCAGCAGAGAGCCGCTAGATCAGCCCCAGCATTTT
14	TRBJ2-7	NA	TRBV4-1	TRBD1	CASSQVQGDYEQYF	TGCGCCAGCAGCCAAGTCCAGGGGGACTACGAGCAGTACTTC
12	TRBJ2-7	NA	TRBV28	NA	CASGGRRHEQYF	TGTGCCAGCGGGGGTCGCCGTCACGAGCAGTACTTC
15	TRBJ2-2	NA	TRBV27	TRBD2	CASSFLAGDSGELFF	TGTGCCAGCAGTTTTTTAGCGGGGGATTCTGGGGAGCTGTTTTTT
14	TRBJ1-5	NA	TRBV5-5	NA	CASSLAGGGQPQHF	TGTGCCAGCAGCTTGGCGGGGGGTGGTCAGCCCCAGCATTTT
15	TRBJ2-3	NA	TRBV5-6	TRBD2	CASSSGLAFTDTQYF	TGTGCCAGCAGCTCGGGACTAGCTTTCACAGATACGCAGTATTTT
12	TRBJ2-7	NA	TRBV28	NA	CASSFIVHEQYF	TGTGCCAGCAGCTTTATAGTCCACGAGCAGTACTTC
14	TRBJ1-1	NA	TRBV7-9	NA	CASSHRDQGPEAFF	TGTGCCAGCAGCCACAGAGACCAGGGACCTGAAGCTTTCTTT
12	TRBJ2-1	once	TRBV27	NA	CASMNRLDEQFF	TGTGCCAGCATGAACAGGCTGGATGAGCAGTTCTTC
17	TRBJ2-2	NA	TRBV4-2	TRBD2	CASSQEGGLAYTGELFF	TGTGCCAGCAGCCAAGAGGGGGGACTAGCCTACACCGGGGAGCTGTTTTTT
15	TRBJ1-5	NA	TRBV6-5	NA	CASSYSRDGNQPQHF	TGTGCCAGCAGTTACTCCCGGGACGGCAATCAGCCCCAGCATTTT